This T cell receptor (beta chain) stems from a study of PD-1 blockade in classical Hodgkin lymphoma. Every patient was affected by relapse after autologous stem cell transplantation, while exposure to brentuximab vedotin was not uniform. On this clone: Its specificity is not known.

Study-wide findings and caveats: According to reports, newly diagnosed patients had lower baseline TCR diversity than healthy donors, and relapsed/refractory patients had lower baseline TCR diversity still. By C4D1, diversity of CD4+ TCRs had risen significantly, whereas that of CD8+ TCRs had not. Lower baseline TCR diversity marked trial partial responders and progressors. Among the patients, those starting nivolumab under 1 year after ASCT were excluded.

The length of the CDR3 is 13 residues. V was trimmed by 2 bases and J by 1 base, leaving 6 bases between them. In germline, CDR1 is MNHEY, CDR2 SMNVEV (reference sequence). Data came from immunoSEQ multiplex PCR; TCRdb stores just in-frame clones and leaves some out. The sample consists of under 45,000 clones, approximately 83% of them appearing once. The TCR comes from a human donor with classical Hodgkin lymphoma. J is TRBJ2-7 and V is TRBV27, with D unresolved. The sample consisted of peripheral blood mononuclear cells (PBMCs), taken at baseline. The CDR3 here is CASSLHMSYEQYF. As DNA, the CDR3 is TGTGCCAGCAGTTTACACATGTCCTACGAGCAGTACTTC.